The 2 T cell receptor beta chains given below trace back to one sample, sequenced in a study of identical twins. TCRdb itself ran the 5' RACE reads through MiXCR, one entry per CDR3 protein. The sample consists of 500,000 to 600,000 distinct CDR3 sequences, approximately 22% of them appearing once. The sample was also linked to a second study, of T cells expressing NK-cell markers.

Material: CD4+ T cells sorted from blood. The receptors derive from a woman aged 18-35 years in good health.

This clonotype occurred a few times. The V gene is TRBV5-4, the J gene TRBJ2-3, with TRBD2 matching 13 bases. Trimming took 5 bases from V and 4 from J; bases not matched to a gene: 4. The CDR3 contains 15 residues. Germline loops: CDR1 SGHNT, CDR2 YYREEE (reference sequence). The CDR3 DNA sequence: TGTGCCAGCAGATTCACTAGCGGGGGGGCAGATACGCAGTATTTT. Its protein is CASRFTSGGADTQYF.

The chain recombines TRBV19 with TRBJ2-7; 11 positions match TRBD1. The J segment lost 0 bases and the V segment lost 7 bases, leaving 5 bases of the junction unmatched. The CDR3 length is 15 residues. Per the germline V gene, CDR1 is LNHDA and CDR2 is SQIVND (reference sequence). The CDR3 is CASNRGTGGSYEQYF. The CDR3 coding sequence is TGTGCCAGTAATCGAGGGACAGGGGGCTCCTACGAGCAGTACTTC.